This entry concerns a single T cell receptor beta chain. What it recognizes is unknown. TCR beta libraries were prepared from cDNA with unique molecular identifiers. TCRdb re-called the PCR reads with MiXCR, one entry per CDR3 protein. The sample holds hundreds of thousands of distinct CDR3 sequences, 53% seen once. The data stem from a study of post-analysis software for immune sequencing data. Study-level information: There were relapsing-remitting, secondary progressive and progressive-relapsing multiple sclerosis among the disease courses included.

With 6 bases removed from V and 6 bases from J, the gap between germline ends came to 16 bases. Germline lookup yields CDR1 DFQATT and CDR2 SNEGSKA (reference sequence). The CDR3 sequence is 13 residues long. Study-wide findings and caveats: Five or six TRBV segments, TRBV5-6, TRBV5-1 and TRBV20-1 among them, were found more frequent in patients than controls. Significantly lower normalized Chao1 diversity was found in patients with multiple sclerosis relative to controls.

This chain connects TRBV20-1 to TRBJ2-3, with D unresolved. Input material: blood. This clonotype was sampled from a girl aged 10 to 17 with multiple sclerosis. CDR3 nucleotide sequence: TGCAGTGCCCCGGGCCCCTCAGAGGATACGCAGTATTTT. Encoded protein: CSAPGPSEDTQYF.